The TCR beta chain described here comes from a study of prognosis after radiotherapy for stage I lung cancer. TCR beta CDR3 was amplified from genomic DNA by two-round multiplex PCR. First-round PCR used primers specific to each TRBV and TRBJ gene. TCRdb independently ran MiXCR on the multiplex PCR reads; one entry per CDR3 protein. The sample lists 20,000 or so distinct CDR3 sequences, roughly 28% seen once, with less than 25% in the top ten. V lost 3 bases to trimming and J lost 15 bases, with 15 bases between them. In germline, CDR1 is GTSNPN, CDR2 SVGIG (reference sequence). The CDR3 is 12 amino acids. Broader study findings: Unique TCR clone counts fell after stereotactic body radiation therapy, median approximately 9,600 versus 7,200.

Regarding this clonotype: Antigen unknown.

Source: PBMCs, taken before or after stereotactic body radiation therapy (not recorded which). This sequence joins TRBV30 and TRBJ1-6, with D possibly TRBD1 on 5 matching bases. This receptor was identified in a donor aged 50 or older with non-small cell lung cancer. CDR3: CAWSKQGDDLHF. DNA of the CDR3: TGTGCCTGGAGCAAGCAGGGTGATGACCTCCACTTT. The full variable domain, in which reference TRBV30 and TRBJ1-6 provide the parts outside the CDR3, is SQTIHQWPATLVQPVGSPLSLECTVEGTSNPNLYWYRQAAGRGLQLLFYSVGIGQISSEVPQNLSASRPQDRQFILSSKKLLLSDSGFYLCAWSKQGDDLHFGNGTRLTVT.